The present TCR beta chain was sequenced within a study of control samples from healthy donors and cancer patients. Repertoires were generated with immunoSEQ multiplex PCR, while TCRdb's copy carries only in-frame clones and drops some. The sample includes approximately 93,000 clones, roughly 89% of them seen just once. The CDR3 runs 16 residues. The germline V and J ends were trimmed by 4 bases and 1 base, with 12 bases remaining between them. CDR1 and CDR2 (germline): SGHRS, YFSETQ. This sequence was found in a woman aged 50 to 60 with colorectal cancer. V gene TRBV5-1 combines with J gene TRBJ2-6; tentative D call: TRBD1 (6 bases). The sample was PBMCs. The chain's CDR3 is CASSKGVFSGANVLTF. CDR3 in DNA: TGCGCCAGCAGCAAGGGGGTGTTTTCTGGGGCCAACGTCCTGACTTTC.